This T cell receptor (beta chain) is from a study of naive and memory T cell subsets. An equimolar mix of two oligonucleotides served as the beta constant-region primer for TRBC1 and TRBC2. TCRdb itself ran the UMI-ligation and nested PCR reads through MiXCR, one entry per CDR3 protein. In the table there are tens of thousands of distinct CDR3 sequences, about 6.5% of which are singletons. This clonotype showed up many times. Antigen specificity is unknown. Trimming cost V 6 bases and J 2 bases; bases outside gene matches: 9. The CDR3 totals 15 residues. Study results and limitations: Clonotypes are single alpha or beta chains, not paired receptors.

The chain has TRBV12-3 or TRBV12-4 and TRBJ1-2, with 7 bases aligning to TRBD1. The receptor's source is a human donor in good health. Sequenced input: central memory CD4+ T cells from blood. CDR3 residues: CASRGAGTANYGYTF. Written as DNA, the CDR3 is TGTGCCAGCAGGGGGGCGGGGACAGCCAACTATGGCTACACCTTC.